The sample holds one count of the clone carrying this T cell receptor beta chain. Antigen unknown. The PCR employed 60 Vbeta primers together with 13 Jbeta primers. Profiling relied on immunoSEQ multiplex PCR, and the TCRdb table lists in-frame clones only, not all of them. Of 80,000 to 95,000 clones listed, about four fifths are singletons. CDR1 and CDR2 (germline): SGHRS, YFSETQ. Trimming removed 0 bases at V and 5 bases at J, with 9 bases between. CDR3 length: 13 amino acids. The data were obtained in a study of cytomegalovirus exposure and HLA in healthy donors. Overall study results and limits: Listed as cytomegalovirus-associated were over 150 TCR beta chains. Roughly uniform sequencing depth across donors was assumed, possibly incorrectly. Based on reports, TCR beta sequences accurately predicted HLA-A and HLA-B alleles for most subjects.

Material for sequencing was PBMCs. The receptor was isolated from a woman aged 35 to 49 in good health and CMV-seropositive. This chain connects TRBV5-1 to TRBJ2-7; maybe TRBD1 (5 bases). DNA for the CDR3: TGCGCCAGCAGCTTGGCCATAGGGGACGAGCAGTACTTC. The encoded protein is CASSLAIGDEQYF.